These 16 T cell receptor beta chains were all obtained from the same sample, sequenced in a study of OX40 agonist ivuxolimab in advanced cancers. Measured with immunoSEQ multiplex PCR; TCRdb has only the in-frame clones, and not every one. The sample lists roughly 40,000 clones, about 90% occurring once. The sequenced sample was CD4+ or CD8+ T cells sorted from blood, obtained in a trial of the OX40 agonist ivuxolimab. Every receptor here comes from an adult with an advanced solid tumor such as melanoma, head and neck, liver or kidney cancer.

J is TRBJ2-5 and V is TRBV15; D is possibly TRBD2 (6 bases). CDR3 size: 15 residues. The germline V and J ends were trimmed by 5 bases and 4 bases, with 17 bases remaining between them. CDR1 and CDR2 from the germline V gene are LNHNV and YYDKDF (reference sequence). The CDR3 bases are TGTGCCACCAGCTCCCCGACCGCGGGGCCAGAGACCCAGTACTTC. It codes for CATSSPTAGPETQYF.

V gene TRBV19 combines with J gene TRBJ1-1; D is unclear. From germline, CDR1 is LNHDA and CDR2 SQIVND (reference sequence). V lost 6 bases and J lost 7, with 12 bases in between. There are 12 residues in the CDR3. The chain's CDR3 is CASSPRVGEAFF. The CDR3 DNA is TGTGCCAGTAGCCCAAGGGTGGGTGAAGCTTTCTTT.

The gene calls are TRBV28 and TRBJ2-3, with D perhaps assigned TRBD1 or TRBD2 (6 bases each). This CDR3 is built from 15 residues. The V and J ends lost 5 bases and 3 bases respectively, with 15 bases between them. CDR1 is MDHEN and CDR2 is SYDVKM in the germline V gene. DNA of the CDR3: TGTGCCAGCAGTCAGATACAGGGACTGACAGATACGCAGTATTTT. Residues: CASSQIQGLTDTQYF.

The V call is TRBV5-1, the J call TRBJ2-1; no clear D gene. The germline gives CDR1 SGHRS, CDR2 YFSETQ. V lost 5 bases to trimming and J lost 4 bases, with 7 bases between them. The CDR3 is 12 residues long. This chain's CDR3 is CASSYGYNEQFF. DNA for the CDR3: TGCGCCAGCAGTTACGGTTACAATGAGCAGTTCTTC. The variable domain in full, completed from reference TRBV5-1 and TRBJ2-1, reads KAGVTQTPRYLIKTRGQQVTLSCSPISGHRSVSWYQQTPGQGLQFLFEYFSETQRNKGNFPGRFSGRQFSNSRSEMNVSTLELGDSALYLCASSYGYNEQFFGPGTRLTVL.

The V and J genes are TRBV20-1 and TRBJ2-1, with D uncertain. Per germline, CDR1 DFQATT and CDR2 SNEGSKA (reference sequence). The CDR3 is made up of 11 amino acids. Trimming took off 5 bases at V and 10 bases at J, with 12 bases between the two ends. In DNA, the CDR3 is TGCAGTGCTGCCAGGCTCCGAGAGCAGTTCTTC. The encoded protein is CSAARLREQFF.

Concerning this clone: A junction end diverges from the germline sequence, so it may reflect a read error. The rearrangement joins TRBV18 to TRBJ1-1, with unresolved D. Germline CDR1 KGHSH, CDR2 LQKENI. This CDR3 spans 12 amino acids. The CDR3 DNA reads as TGTGCCAGCTCACCCTCCGCCGGTGAATTTGACTTT. Its protein product is CASSPSAGEFDF.

This clone was detected once. The chain combines TRBV4-2 with TRBJ1-5; tentatively, D is TRBD1 (5 bases). This CDR3 spans 16 amino acids. Trimming shortened V by 3 bases and J by 1 base, and 13 bases separated the two germline ends. Germline CDR1 LGHNA, CDR2 YNFKEQ. The CDR3 region is CASSHAGAGSNQPQHF. CDR3 DNA sequence: TGTGCCAGCAGCCACGCCGGGGCGGGAAGCAATCAGCCCCAGCATTTT.

The rearrangement joins TRBV19 to TRBJ2-2; 7 bases match TRBD1. The ends lost 1 base at V and 3 bases at J; junction bases unmatched: 2. The CDR3 covers 15 residues. Germline CDR1 and CDR2: LNHDA and SQIVND (reference sequence). DNA of the CDR3: TGTGCCAGTAGTATAGGGGACAGCTACACCGGGGAGCTGTTTTTT. Protein: CASSIGDSYTGELFF. Drawing the rest from reference TRBV19 and TRBJ2-2, the complete variable domain is DGGITQSPKYLFRKEGQNVTLSCEQNLNHDAMYWYRQDPGQGLRLIYYSQIVNDFQKGDIAEGYSVSREKKESFPLTVTSAQKNPTAFYLCASSIGDSYTGELFFGEGSRLTVL.

The genes are TRBV7-8 and TRBJ1-1; D is undetermined. Trimming stripped 5 bases from V and 4 bases from J, with 14 bases between. Germline CDR1 SGHVS, CDR2 FQNEAQ. The CDR3 extends over 14 amino acids. CDR3 coding DNA: TGTGCCAGCAGCACCCGGACCGGGAGCACTGAAGCTTTCTTT. As protein: CASSTRTGSTEAFF.

The rearrangement uses TRBV5-4 and TRBJ2-7; TRBD1 is a possible D gene (7 bases). CDR1 is SGHNT and CDR2 is YYREEE in the germline V gene (reference sequence). V was trimmed by 4 bases and J by 1 base, leaving 15 bases between them. The CDR3 extends over 15 amino acids. CDR3 protein: CASSQGGPLSYEQYF. CDR3 DNA sequence: TGTGCCAGCAGCCAGGGGGGACCCCTGTCCTACGAGCAGTACTTC. The whole variable domain, remainder taken from reference TRBV5-4 and TRBJ2-7, is ETGVTQSPTHLIKTRGQQVTLRCSSQSGHNTVSWYQQALGQGPQFIFQYYREEENGRGNFPPRFSGLQFPNYSSELNVNALELDDSALYLCASSQGGPLSYEQYFGPGTRLTVT.

This chain joins TRBV7-6 and TRBJ2-3, with a weak D call TRBD1 (5 bases). V lost 1 base and J 7 bases, leaving 9 bases between the germline ends. Germline V gene sequence: CDR1 SGHVS, CDR2 FNYEAQ. The CDR3 has 13 amino acids. The CDR3 sequence is CASSLGAGNTQYF. Written as DNA, the CDR3 is TGTGCCAGCAGCTTAGGCGCAGGGAATACGCAGTATTTT.

Details on this clone: The conserved phenylalanine or tryptophan is not found at the CDR3 terminus, so this likely reflects a read error. Because the CDR3's place on the DNA is in doubt, the DNA is left out and the CDR3 is given as listed by TCRdb. The chain has TRBV21-1 and TRBJ2-7; TRBD2 is the table's D call, not checked against the DNA. TRBV21-1 corresponds to a pseudogene. Ends included, the CDR3 has 12 residues. The chain's CDR3 is CASSKADRGLGL.

The chain joins TRBV4-2 to TRBJ2-3, with D perhaps matching TRBD1 or TRBD2 (7 bases each). Trimming pared 4 bases from V and 5 bases from J, leaving 16 bases between. The CDR3 is 15 amino acids. The V gene's germline CDR1 is LGHNA and CDR2 YNFKEQ. CDR3 bases: TGTGCCAGCAGCCGGACTAGGGGGCGAATAGATACGCAGTATTTT. Translation: CASSRTRGRIDTQYF.

The chain uses TRBV5-8 and TRBJ2-3; TRBD2 matches 9 bases. J was trimmed by 3 bases and V by 5 bases; bases with no gene match: 10. Germline CDR1 reads SGHTS; CDR2 reads YDEGEE. The CDR3 consists of 16 residues. The CDR3 bases are TGTGCCAGCAGATCTAACCCGGGACTAGCAACAGATACGCAGTATTTT. Encoded protein: CASRSNPGLATDTQYF.

V usage is TRBV5-6 and J usage is TRBJ1-5, with TRBD1 identical over 10 bases. In germline, CDR1 is SGHDT, CDR2 YYEEEE. This CDR3 spans 15 amino acids. V lost 0 bases, J lost 5 bases, and 2 bases stayed unmatched. The CDR3 DNA reads TGTGCCAGCAGCTTGGCCGGGACAGGGGATCAGCCCCAGCATTTT. Residues: CASSLAGTGDQPQHF.

This chain joins TRBV5-5 and TRBJ2-5; 10 bases are shared with TRBD1. CDR1 and CDR2 from the germline V gene are SGHKS and YYEKEE (reference sequence). The trim removed 4 bases at V and 5 bases at J, leaving 5 bases unmatched. This CDR3 spans 14 amino acids. CDR3 sequence (DNA): TGTGCCAGCAGCCTGACAGGGGGCTGGGAGACCCAGTACTTC. Amino acids: CASSLTGGWETQYF.